This T cell receptor (beta chain) was documented in a study of OX40 agonist ivuxolimab in advanced cancers. There are 15 residues in the CDR3. The V end lost 2 bases, the J end lost 1 base, and 9 bases lay between the germline ends. Germline CDR1 is MNHNS and CDR2 is SASEGT. Profiling relied on immunoSEQ multiplex PCR, and the TCRdb table lists in-frame clones only, not all of them. Altogether about 71,000 clones are present, about 86% being singletons, with the ten largest covering roughly 1.1%. This clonotype was sampled from an adult with an advanced solid tumor such as melanoma, head and neck, liver or kidney cancer. V and J are TRBV6-1 and TRBJ1-5; weak D call: TRBD1 (5 bases). The sample in question was CD4+ or CD8+ T cells sorted from blood, obtained in a trial of the OX40 agonist ivuxolimab. Here the CDR3 reads CASSEYRQSNQPQHF. The CDR3 DNA reads TGTGCCAGCAGTGAATACCGACAGAGCAATCAGCCCCAGCATTTT.